A single sample is the source of the 17 T cell receptor beta chains below, sequenced in a study of human T cells and chemical hapten exposure. Noted time point: patch test 1, 2 weeks after DPC sensitization. Treatment specified: therapeutic diphenylcyclopropenone sensitization with weekly scalp DPC. A single record per CDR3 protein comes from TCRdb applying MiXCR to the RACE reads. The profile covers about 340,000 distinct CDR3 sequences, with around 7% appearing a single time and about 8% taken by the ten largest. The sequencing here drew on whole blood, taken in connection with sensitization to the hapten diphenylcyclopropenone (DPC). The source is a woman under 30 with alopecia areata. Some clones in this sample may be carry-over from other donors' samples.

The sample holds a few counts of this clonotype. This chain links TRBV27 with TRBJ1-2; 12 nucleotides align to TRBD1. Germline CDR1 and CDR2: MNHEY and SMNVEV (reference sequence). This CDR3 comprises 15 residues. J lost 7 bases, V lost 5 bases, and 8 bases had no gene match. The CDR3 nucleotides read TGTGCCAGCAGTCCCCTCCGGGACAGGGGGCCTGGCTACACCTTC. This encodes CASSPLRDRGPGYTF.

This clonotype has ten or more counts. This CDR3 reads CASSSGQGFSYEQYF. CDR3 bases: TGTGCCAGCAGTTCGGGACAGGGATTTTCCTACGAGCAGTACTTC. The J gene is TRBJ2-7, the V gene TRBV28, with 9 bases that match TRBD1. Trimming at V came to 4 bases and at J to 1 base, leaving 5 bases not matched to a gene. The CDR3 spans 15 residues. Per germline, CDR1 MDHEN and CDR2 SYDVKM.

This chain uses TRBV5-6 with TRBJ2-2; 7 positions match TRBD1. J lost 2 bases, V lost 4 bases, and 8 bases had no gene match. CDR3 length: 16 amino acids. Germline V CDR1 and CDR2: SGHDT, YYEEEE. CDR3 sequence reads: CASSPRTGGNTGELFF. DNA for the CDR3: TGTGCCAGCAGCCCCAGGACAGGAGGTAACACCGGGGAGCTGTTTTTT.

The genes are TRBV10-3 and TRBJ1-1; D gene uncertain. Trimming took 4 bases from V and 7 from J, leaving 16 bases between them. Germline CDR1 and CDR2: ENHRY and SYGVKD. The CDR3 covers 14 residues. The chain's CDR3 is CAISGRQDRFEAFF. The CDR3 nucleotides are TGTGCCATCAGTGGAAGGCAGGACCGTTTTGAAGCTTTCTTT.

There are many counts of this clonotype. This chain connects TRBV6-6 to TRBJ2-5, with 8 positions matching TRBD1. V shed 4 bases, J shed 5 bases, and the junction held 9 bases outside the gene matches. The CDR3 runs 15 residues. CDR1 MNHNY and CDR2 SVGAGI come from the germline V gene (reference sequence). The CDR3 loop is CASSSKQGVVETQYF. CDR3 nucleotides: TGTGCCAGCAGTTCCAAACAGGGGGTCGTGGAGACCCAGTACTTC.

The V call is TRBV4-2, the J call TRBJ1-1; D might be TRBD1 (6 bases). The germline CDR1 and CDR2 sequences are LGHNA and YNFKEQ. This CDR3 is 13 amino acids long. Trimming stripped 3 bases from V and 8 bases from J, with 13 bases between. As DNA, the CDR3 is TGTGCCAGCAGCCATTCACTACAGGGAGAAGCTTTCTTT. Translated: CASSHSLQGEAFF.

The V gene is TRBV3-1, the J gene TRBJ2-3; 8 positions match TRBD1. Germline V gene sequence: CDR1 LGHDT, CDR2 YNNKEL (reference sequence). The junction had 10 bases not matched to a gene; V was cut back by 3 bases and J by 5 bases. The CDR3 contains 16 residues. The CDR3 nucleotides are TGTGCCAGCAGCCAGAGGTTTACCACAGGGGGAGATACGCAGTATTTT. This gives the protein CASSQRFTTGGDTQYF.

The chain joins TRBV6-1 to TRBJ2-7, with a tentative D call TRBD2 (5 bases). V lost 9 bases and J lost 2, with 8 bases in between. Germline loops: CDR1 MNHNS, CDR2 SASEGT. CDR3 size: 11 residues. CDR3 coding DNA: TGTGCCAGGTCGGGAACCTACGAGCAGTACTTC. Protein product: CARSGTYEQYF.

This clonotype has ten or more counts. The chain joins TRBV27 to TRBJ2-1; a weak D match, TRBD1 (5 bases). The V gene's germline CDR1 is MNHEY and CDR2 SMNVEV (reference sequence). The CDR3 length is 11 residues. V was clipped by 4 bases and J by 10 bases, with 8 bases between them. DNA for the CDR3: TGTGCCAGCAGTTGGGGCAGGGAGCAGTTCTTC. This encodes CASSWGREQFF.

This clonotype was observed many times. The DNA of the CDR3 is TGTGCCACGATACAGGAATCTAAATTAGAGCAGTACTTC. Encoded protein: CATIQESKLEQYF. The chain recombines TRBV2 with TRBJ2-7; D is perhaps TRBD1 (5 bases). Germline CDR1 SNHLY, CDR2 FYNNEI. The ends were cut back, 10 bases at V and 7 bases at J, with 20 bases in the middle. The CDR3 is 13 residues long.

This clonotype was seen at least ten times. This chain joins TRBV5-1 and TRBJ2-3; no clear D gene. Trimming cost V 1 base and J 0 bases, with 9 bases left between them. Looked up from germline, CDR1 is SGHRS and CDR2 is YFSETQ. The CDR3 has 15 residues. DNA for the CDR3: TGCGCCAGCAGCTTGACGGTCCCTAGCACAGATACGCAGTATTTT. This translates into CASSLTVPSTDTQYF.

This clonotype occurred a few times. This chain connects TRBV18 to TRBJ2-7, with no clear D. Germline V lookup: CDR1 KGHSH, CDR2 LQKENI. V lost 3 bases, J lost 4 bases, and 13 bases lay in between. The CDR3 loop spans 14 amino acids. Written as DNA, the CDR3 is TGTGCCAGCTCACCCGGACCGCTTTCTTACGAGCAGTACTTC. It specifies CASSPGPLSYEQYF. The full variable domain, rest sourced from reference TRBV18 and TRBJ2-7, is NAGVMQNPRHLVRRRGQEARLRCSPMKGHSHVYWYRQLPEEGLKFMVYLQKENIIDESGMPKERFSAEFPKEGPSILRIQQVVRGDSAAYFCASSPGPLSYEQYFGPGTRLTVT.

V is TRBV12-5 and J is TRBJ1-2; 7 bases match TRBD1. The CDR3 has 17 amino acids. V lost 0 bases and J lost 0; bases outside the gene matches: 7. Germline assignment: CDR1 LGHNT and CDR2 FRNRAP. This chain's CDR3 is CASGLVPGTAPNYGYTF. The CDR3 DNA reads TGTGCTAGTGGTTTGGTACCCGGGACAGCACCTAACTATGGCTACACCTTC.

The chain has TRBV3-1 and TRBJ1-3; no clear D. The CDR3 contains 14 residues. V lost 1 base and J 8 bases, leaving 12 bases between the germline ends. The germline V gene encodes CDR1 LGHDT and CDR2 YNNKEL (reference sequence). CDR3 in amino acids: CASSQVIDGDTIYF. The CDR3 DNA follows: TGTGCCAGCAGCCAAGTAATCGACGGCGACACCATATATTTT.

The chain uses TRBV2 and TRBJ2-1, with 7 bases identical to TRBD2. The ends lost 4 bases at V and 7 bases at J; junction bases unmatched: 7. The CDR3 is 14 amino acids. CDR1 SNHLY and CDR2 FYNNEI come from the germline V gene. DNA of the CDR3: TGTGCCAGCAGTGGACGGGGGGTAGGGAATGAGCAGTTCTTC. Translating it yields CASSGRGVGNEQFF.

V is TRBV7-2 and J is TRBJ1-2; D is unclear. Germline assignment: CDR1 SGHTA and CDR2 FQGNSA. The CDR3 has 15 amino acids. Trimming shortened V by 1 base and J by 8 bases, and 17 bases separated the two germline ends. The CDR3 sequence is CASSLGLHNSEGYTF. CDR3 DNA sequence: TGTGCCAGCAGCTTAGGGCTACACAATTCAGAAGGCTACACCTTC.

The genes are TRBV12-3 or TRBV12-4 and TRBJ1-2; 7 nucleotides agree with TRBD1. Unmatched junction bases numbered 13, after V lost 4 bases and J lost 8 bases. The CDR3 contains 15 residues. The CDR3 reads CASSSGTEGQGGYTF. The CDR3 coding sequence is TGTGCCAGCAGTTCCGGGACAGAAGGTCAGGGGGGCTACACCTTC.